This paragraph covers one T cell receptor (beta chain) sequence. Its antigen is not known. Caucasian, healthy and from Russia, the donors were aged between about 6 and 100. Primers used in a second PCR of roughly 6 to 11 cycles were a sample-barcoded 5' primer and a J-beta primer mix. Each CDR3 protein gets one entry after TCRdb re-called the 5' RACE reads with MiXCR. The sample records fewer than 1,200,000 distinct CDR3 sequences, less than 25% being singletons. This sample stems from a study of blood T cells in healthy people across ages. Study results and limitations: Diversity was estimated from one million T cells, and these estimates were considered underestimates.

This sample also appeared in a second study, on T cells of mothers and their children. From that study: A few healthy Caucasian mothers and their six children donated. Reverse transcription into cDNA received all extracted RNA, at approximately 1.5 ug per 15 ul.

The clonotype was recovered from a girl aged 2 to 10 in good health. Sequenced input: blood.

The CDR3 region is CASSQRTGAVAGEQETQYF. CDR3 coding DNA: TGCGCCAGCAGCCAGAGGACAGGCGCGGTAGCGGGGGAACAAGAGACCCAGTACTTC. The genes are TRBV4-1 and TRBJ2-5; 9 nucleotides align to TRBD2. The V gene's germline CDR1 is MGHRA and CDR2 YSYEKL. This CDR3 has 19 residues. J gave up 2 bases and V 3 bases, and 16 bases lay outside the gene matches.